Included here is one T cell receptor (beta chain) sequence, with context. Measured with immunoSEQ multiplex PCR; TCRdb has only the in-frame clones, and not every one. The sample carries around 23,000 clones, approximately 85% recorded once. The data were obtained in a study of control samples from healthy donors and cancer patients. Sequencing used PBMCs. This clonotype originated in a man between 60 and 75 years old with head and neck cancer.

CDR3: CASSGQGTNTGELFF. CDR3 sequence (DNA): TGTGCCAGCAGCGGACAGGGCACGAACACCGGGGAGCTGTTTTTT. The genes are TRBV7-2 and TRBJ2-2, with TRBD1 matching over 8 bases. V trimming: 5 bases; J trimming: 0 bases; junction bases outside the gene matches: 2. The CDR3 is made up of 15 amino acids. Germline-derived CDR1 and CDR2 are SGHTA and FQGNSA.